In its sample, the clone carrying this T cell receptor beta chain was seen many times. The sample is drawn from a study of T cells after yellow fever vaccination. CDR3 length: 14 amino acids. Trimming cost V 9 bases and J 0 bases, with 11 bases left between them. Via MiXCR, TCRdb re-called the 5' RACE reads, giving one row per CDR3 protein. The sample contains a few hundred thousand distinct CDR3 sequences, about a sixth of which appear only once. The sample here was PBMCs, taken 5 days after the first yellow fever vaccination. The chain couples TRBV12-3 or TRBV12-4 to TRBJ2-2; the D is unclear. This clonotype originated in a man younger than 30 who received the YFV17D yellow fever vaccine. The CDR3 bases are TGTGCCAGTGAGAGGTCCACGAACACCGGGGAGCTGTTTTTT. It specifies CASERSTNTGELFF.